The clone carrying this T cell receptor (beta chain) came up a few times. In the same sample, other DNA sequences code for this CDR3. These data belong to a study of T cell responses to AZD1222 COVID-19 vaccine. This table comes from immunoSEQ multiplex PCR, and its TCRdb copy is limited to in-frame clones, with some not included. The table includes 140,000 to 150,000 clones, roughly nine tenths detected once. Sequenced material: peripheral blood, taken on day 0 of AZD1222 vaccination. The TCR originated in an adult in good health.

CDR3 sequence: CASSQVGRGRTDTQYF. The DNA of the CDR3 is TGCGCCAGCAGCCAAGTCGGGCGGGGACGCACAGATACGCAGTATTTT. This rearrangement joins TRBV4-1 to TRBJ2-3; possible D gene TRBD2, 6 bases. Germline V CDR1 and CDR2: MGHRA, YSYEKL. CDR3 length: 16 residues. V lost 1 base and J lost 1, with 12 bases in between.